This entry concerns a single T cell receptor (beta chain). This may arise from a read error, as a much more abundant clone is one base away. This specimen comes from a study of kidney transplant recipient with SARS-CoV-2 infection. The CDR3 covers 13 residues. V was pared by 7 bases and J by 11 bases, with 14 bases of the junction left unmatched. Germline V gene sequence: CDR1 SGHNT, CDR2 YYREEE (reference sequence). TCRdb re-called the reads with MiXCR, one entry per CDR3 protein. The sample consists of about 240,000 distinct CDR3 sequences, around 30% of them appearing once. The sequence was obtained from a young adult male patient who had COVID-19 and was a kidney transplant recipient. Some T cells may originate from the graft donor. The V and J genes are TRBV5-4 and TRBJ1-1, with 7 bases aligning to TRBD1. The source material was a blood sample, sampled at baseline and on roughly day 110 from a kidney transplant recipient. In DNA form, the CDR3 reads TGTGCCAGCTCAAATCGGGCAGGGGGATGGGCTTTCTTT. The encoded protein is CASSNRAGGWAFF.